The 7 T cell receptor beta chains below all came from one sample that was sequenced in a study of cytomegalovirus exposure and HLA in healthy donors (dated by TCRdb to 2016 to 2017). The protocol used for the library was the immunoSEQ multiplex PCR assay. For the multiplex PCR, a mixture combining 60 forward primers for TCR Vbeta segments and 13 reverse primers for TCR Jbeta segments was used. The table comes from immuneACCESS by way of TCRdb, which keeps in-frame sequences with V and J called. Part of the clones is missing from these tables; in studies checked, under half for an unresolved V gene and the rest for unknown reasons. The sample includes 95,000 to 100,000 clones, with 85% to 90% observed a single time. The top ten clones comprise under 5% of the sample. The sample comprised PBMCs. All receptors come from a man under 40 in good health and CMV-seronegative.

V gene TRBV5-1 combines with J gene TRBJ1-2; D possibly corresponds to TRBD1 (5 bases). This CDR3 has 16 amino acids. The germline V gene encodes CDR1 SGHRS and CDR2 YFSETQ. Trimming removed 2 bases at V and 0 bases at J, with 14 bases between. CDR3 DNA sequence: TGCGCCAGCAGCTTAGACCGACAGAGAGCTAACTATGGCTACACCTTC. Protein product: CASSLDRQRANYGYTF.

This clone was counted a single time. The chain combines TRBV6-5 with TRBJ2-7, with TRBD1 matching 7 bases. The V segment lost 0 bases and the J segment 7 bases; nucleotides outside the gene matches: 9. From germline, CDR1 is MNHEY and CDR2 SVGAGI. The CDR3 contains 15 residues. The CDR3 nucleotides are TGTGCCAGCAGTTACTCGAGGACAGGTGGAGTTGAGCAGTACTTC. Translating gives CASSYSRTGGVEQYF.

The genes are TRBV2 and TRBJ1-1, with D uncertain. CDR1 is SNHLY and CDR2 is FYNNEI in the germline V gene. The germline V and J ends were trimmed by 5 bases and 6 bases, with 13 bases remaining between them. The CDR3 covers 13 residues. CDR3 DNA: TGTGCCAGCAGTCGGGGAAGGAATCCTGAAGCTTTCTTT. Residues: CASSRGRNPEAFF.

In nucleotides, the CDR3 is TGTGCCTGGAGGCAGGGGCGCGGTGGCTACACCTTC. Protein: CAWRQGRGGYTF. The V gene is TRBV30, the J gene TRBJ1-2, with a possible D match to TRBD1 (6 bases). V was pared by 3 bases and J by 7 bases, with 12 bases between. The CDR3 length is 12 residues. CDR1 and CDR2 from the germline V gene are GTSNPN and SVGIG (reference sequence).

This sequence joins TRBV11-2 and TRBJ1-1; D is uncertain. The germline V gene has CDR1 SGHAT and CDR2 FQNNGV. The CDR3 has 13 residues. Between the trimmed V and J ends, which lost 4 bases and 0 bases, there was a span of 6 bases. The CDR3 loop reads CASSSGMNTEAFF. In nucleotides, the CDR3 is TGTGCCAGCAGCTCGGGTATGAACACTGAAGCTTTCTTT.

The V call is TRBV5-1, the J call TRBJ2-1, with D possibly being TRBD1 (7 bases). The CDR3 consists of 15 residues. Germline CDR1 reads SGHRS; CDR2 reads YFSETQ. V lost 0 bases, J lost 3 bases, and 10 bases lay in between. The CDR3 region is CASSLAGGNYNEQFF. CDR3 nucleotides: TGCGCCAGCAGCTTGGCAGGGGGGAACTACAATGAGCAGTTCTTC.

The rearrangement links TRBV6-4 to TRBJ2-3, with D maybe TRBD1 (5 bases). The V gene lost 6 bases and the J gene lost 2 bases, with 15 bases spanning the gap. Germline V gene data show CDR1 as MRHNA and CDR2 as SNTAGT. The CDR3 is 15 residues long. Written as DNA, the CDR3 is TGTGCCAGCAGCCGCCTGGGGCAGCTCACAGATACGCAGTATTTT. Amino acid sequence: CASSRLGQLTDTQYF.